This T cell receptor beta chain was profiled in a study of blood T cell repertoires in COVID-19. Across the study: The origin of the acute and convalescent COVID-19 samples was the United States, Italy and Spain. PBMCs, B-cell-depleted T cells, or T cells provided the cDNA or gDNA that made up the material.

Seattle-derived patients entered the study during active infection and were followed longitudinally. Original processing methods: For nucleated cells, counts were estimated from reference gene primer amplification. The table came from immunoSEQ multiplex PCR; TCRdb's copy has only in-frame clones and leaves some out. V and J calls and clone size are given by that table; D and trimming were obtained from the DNA. The sample yields 200,000 to 300,000 clones, 86% seen once. Germline V gene sequence: CDR1 LNHDA, CDR2 SQIVND (reference sequence). This CDR3 comprises 15 residues. Germline trimming cut 8 bases from V and 2 bases from J; bases unmatched to any gene: 12.

This chain uses TRBV19 with TRBJ2-7; 7 nucleotides line up with TRBD1. The clonotype was recovered from a woman aged 80 or over with COVID-19, enrolled during active disease. Input material: peripheral blood. The CDR3 reads CASRRSGTDPYEQYF. CDR3 coding DNA: TGTGCCAGTCGACGGTCCGGGACAGACCCCTACGAGCAGTACTTC.